This TCR beta chain is drawn from a study of blood T cell repertoires in COVID-19 (TCRdb year 2020). About the investigation overall: Samples from collaborators originated in the United States, Italy and Spain and spanned both the acute and convalescent phases of COVID-19. HLA class I and class II types, where available, came from metadata supplied by the sample provider rather than from assay-based typing. The prospective study material was composed of cDNA or gDNA derived from T cells, B-cell-depleted T cells, or PBMCs. Deeply sampled blood TCRbeta repertoires from subjects exposed to, actively infected with, or recovered from COVID-19 were included in the dataset. Samples were obtained from the ongoing ImmuneRACE study (first 160 participants) and from about 1,300 subjects provided by 6 global collaborators. A de-identified subject ID, COVID-19 status, age in years and sex were almost always included in the sample metadata. The repertoires were released in a freely available public database meant as a resource for research on the immune response to SARS-CoV-2. Study-wide findings and limitations: How much clinical and demographic metadata was included differed by source and by participant, and the metadata was provided uncurated.

The CDR3 spans 15 residues, from the cysteine through the valine. Only CDR3 DNA is held: 45 bases, read in frame from base 1. The germline V and J ends show losses of 2 bases and 2 bases respectively, and no gene match explains 4 bases of the junction. From the germline V gene (reference sequence), CDR1 is MNHNY and CDR2 is SVGAGI. The immunoSEQ Assay, a bias-controlled multiplex PCR, was used to amplify TCRbeta CDR3 regions from genomic DNA. The published analysis was carried out like this. Within the assay, amplification of reference gene primers was used to estimate how many nucleated cells each sample contained. To quantify the absolute abundance of each unique TCRbeta CDR3 rearrangement, sequence reads were collapsed and filtered. Productive Simpson clonality was computed per sample as the square root of Simpson's diversity index over productive rearrangements. TCRdb limited this immuneACCESS table to in-frame rearrangements with V and J called. A share of clones is missing; checked studies link under half to unresolved V genes, and the rest is unexplained. V and J calls and clone size are given by that table; D and trimming were obtained from the DNA. Counted in this sample were around 200,000 clones; around 85% of them appeared once. The ten largest clones take up 3.2% of the sample.

This clone was observed once. Its antigen target is currently unknown. Per-nucleotide qualities are absent, and no much larger clonotype sits a single base away. Participants in the prospective study were enrolled through a virtual design, were aged about 18 to 100 years, and lived in approximately 24 United States geographic areas. Cohort assignment in the prospective study relied on participant-reported clinical history from a screening survey and a study questionnaire. ImmuneRACE Cohort 3 recovered participants were defined by two consecutive negative NP/OP PCR tests, healthcare professional clearance, or symptom resolution. Mobile phlebotomists in the prospective study collected whole blood, serum and a nasopharyngeal or oropharyngeal swab from every participant. Over a roughly 2-month period, participants in the prospective study had the option of providing additional blood draws and questionnaires. Prospective study blood samples were shipped either frozen or at room temperature before DNA extraction.

The sequence was collected from a woman in her 30s who had recovered from COVID-19. Sequenced input: PBMCs or T cells enriched from blood (not recorded which). This receptor chain uses TRBV6-6 and TRBJ2-7, with 9 central nucleotides matching TRBD1. At the DNA level, the sequence is TGTGCCAGCAGTTACAGCCGGGACAGGGCCTACGAGCAGTACGTC. It translates to CASSYSRDRAYEQYV.